This note documents a single TCR beta chain sequence. Antigen: not known. This sample is drawn from a study of cytomegalovirus exposure and HLA in healthy donors. Study results and caveats: CMV serostatus was the only immune exposure information that was available.

Looked up from germline, CDR1 is SGDLS and CDR2 is YYNGEE. This CDR3 has 16 residues. The V gene lost 0 bases and the J gene lost 0 bases, with 11 bases spanning the gap. The PCR ran on 60 Vbeta and 13 Jbeta primers. Only in-frame clones appear in the TCRdb table, and some are missing; sequencing was by immunoSEQ multiplex PCR. The table shows about 160,000 clones, with around 80% occurring only once. The chain uses TRBV9 and TRBJ2-3; D is possibly TRBD2 (7 bases). The sequencing sample was made of PBMCs. This TCR was recovered from a young woman in good health and CMV-seronegative. CDR3 loop: CASSVGWGGSTDTQYF. The CDR3 bases are TGTGCCAGCAGCGTAGGGTGGGGGGGCAGCACAGATACGCAGTATTTT.